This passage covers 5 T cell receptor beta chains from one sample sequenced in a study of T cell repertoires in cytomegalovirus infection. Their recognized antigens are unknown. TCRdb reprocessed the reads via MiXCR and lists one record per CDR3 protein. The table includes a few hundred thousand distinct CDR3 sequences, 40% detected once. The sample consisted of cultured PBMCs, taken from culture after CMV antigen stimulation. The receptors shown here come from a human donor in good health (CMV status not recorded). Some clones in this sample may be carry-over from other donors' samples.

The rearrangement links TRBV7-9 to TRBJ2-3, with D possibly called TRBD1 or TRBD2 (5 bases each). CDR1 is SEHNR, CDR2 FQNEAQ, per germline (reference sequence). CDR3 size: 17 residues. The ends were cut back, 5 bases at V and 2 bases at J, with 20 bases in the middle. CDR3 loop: CASSNLPGPTFTDTQYF. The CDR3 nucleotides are TGTGCCAGCAGCAATCTACCGGGACCAACCTTCACAGATACGCAGTATTTT.

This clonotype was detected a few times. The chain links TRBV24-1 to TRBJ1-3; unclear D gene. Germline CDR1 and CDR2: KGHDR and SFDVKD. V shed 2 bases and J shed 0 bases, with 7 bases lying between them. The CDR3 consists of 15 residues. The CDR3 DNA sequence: TGTGCCACCAGTGATTCAGTGGCCTCTGGAAACACCATATATTTT. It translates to CATSDSVASGNTIYF.

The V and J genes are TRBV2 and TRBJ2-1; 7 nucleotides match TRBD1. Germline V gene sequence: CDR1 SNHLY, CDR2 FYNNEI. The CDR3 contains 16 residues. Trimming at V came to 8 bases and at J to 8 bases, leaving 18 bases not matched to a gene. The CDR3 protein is CASPKVGDSRSDEQFF. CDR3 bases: TGTGCCAGCCCGAAGGTAGGGGACAGCCGAAGCGATGAGCAGTTCTTC.

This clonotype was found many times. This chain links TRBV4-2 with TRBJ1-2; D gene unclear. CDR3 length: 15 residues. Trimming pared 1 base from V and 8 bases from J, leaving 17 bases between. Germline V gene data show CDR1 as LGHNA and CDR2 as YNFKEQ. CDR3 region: CASSQGQAGREGYTF. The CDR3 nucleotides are TGTGCCAGCAGCCAAGGCCAGGCAGGCCGGGAGGGCTACACCTTC.

In nucleotides, the CDR3 is TGTGCCAGCAGTTACTCGGGGACTATTAAGGAGCAGTACTTC. Its protein is CASSYSGTIKEQYF. This chain links TRBV6-5 with TRBJ2-7; TRBD2 agrees at 7 bases. The CDR3 runs 14 residues. Losses at the gene ends were 0 bases for V and 7 bases for J; bases not matched to a gene: 6. Germline CDR1 MNHEY, CDR2 SVGAGI.